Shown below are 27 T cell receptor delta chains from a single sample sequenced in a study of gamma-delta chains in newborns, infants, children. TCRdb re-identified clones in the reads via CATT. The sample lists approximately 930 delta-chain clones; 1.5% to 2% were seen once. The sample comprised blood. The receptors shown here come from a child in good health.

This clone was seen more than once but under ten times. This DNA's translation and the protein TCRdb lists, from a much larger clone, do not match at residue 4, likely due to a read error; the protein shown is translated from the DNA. CDR3 nucleotides: TGTGCCTGTGAAGAACTGGGGGATAATAAATCGTCCGATAAACTCATCTTT. Amino acid sequence: CACEELGDNKSSDKLIF. The chain combines TRDV2 with TRDJ1; 11 nucleotides align to TRDD3. Per the germline V gene, CDR1 is GEAIGNYY and CDR2 is EKD. V lost 4 bases and J lost 3; bases outside the gene matches: 12. CDR3 length: 17 residues.

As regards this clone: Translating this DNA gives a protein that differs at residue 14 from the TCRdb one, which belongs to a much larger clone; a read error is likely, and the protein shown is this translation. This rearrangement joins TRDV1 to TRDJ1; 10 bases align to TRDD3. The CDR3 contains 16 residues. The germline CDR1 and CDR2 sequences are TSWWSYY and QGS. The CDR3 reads CALGDSRGGDTDKPIF. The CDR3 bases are TGTGCTCTTGGGGACTCCCGAGGGGGGGATACGGATAAACCCATCTTT.

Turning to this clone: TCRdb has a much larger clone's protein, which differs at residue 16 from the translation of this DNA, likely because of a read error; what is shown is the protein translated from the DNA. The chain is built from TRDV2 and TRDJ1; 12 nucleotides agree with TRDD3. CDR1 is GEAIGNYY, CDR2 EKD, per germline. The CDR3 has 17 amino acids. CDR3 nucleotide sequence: TGTGCCTCCACAAAGGCCTACTGGGGGATACTGGCCGATAAACTCACCTTT. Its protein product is CASTKAYWGILADKLTF.

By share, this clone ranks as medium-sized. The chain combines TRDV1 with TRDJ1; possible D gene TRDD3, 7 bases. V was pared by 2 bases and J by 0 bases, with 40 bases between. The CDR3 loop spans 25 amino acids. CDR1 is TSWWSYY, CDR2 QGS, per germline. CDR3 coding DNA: TGTGCTCTTGGGGAAGGGGGCATATACGGCCTTCCCCCAACCCTACTGGGGAGGTACACCGATAAACTCATCTTT. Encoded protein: CALGEGGIYGLPPTLLGRYTDKLIF.

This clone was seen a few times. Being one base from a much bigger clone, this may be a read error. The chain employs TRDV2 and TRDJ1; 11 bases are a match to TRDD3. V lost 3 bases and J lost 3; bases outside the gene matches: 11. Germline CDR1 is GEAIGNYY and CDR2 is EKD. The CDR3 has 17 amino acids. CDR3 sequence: CACDSLGGGYVADKLIF. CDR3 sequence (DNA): TGTGCCTGTGACTCTTTGGGTGGGGGATACGTCGCCGATAAACTCATCTTT.

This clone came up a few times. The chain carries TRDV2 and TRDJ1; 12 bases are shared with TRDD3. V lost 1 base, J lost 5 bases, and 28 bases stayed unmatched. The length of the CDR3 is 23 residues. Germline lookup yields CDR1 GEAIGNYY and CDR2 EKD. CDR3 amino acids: CACDTIGSLLPDSLGDTGDKLIF. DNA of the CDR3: TGTGCCTGTGACACTATTGGATCTCTCCTACCCGATTCGCTGGGGGATACGGGGGATAAACTCATCTTT.

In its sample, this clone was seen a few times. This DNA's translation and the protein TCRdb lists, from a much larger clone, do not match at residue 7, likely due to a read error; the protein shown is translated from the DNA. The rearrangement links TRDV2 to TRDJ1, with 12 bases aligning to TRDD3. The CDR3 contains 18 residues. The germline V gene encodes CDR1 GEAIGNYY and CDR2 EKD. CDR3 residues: CACDTLVTGGYNTDKLIF. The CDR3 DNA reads TGTGCCTGCGACACCCTGGTTACTGGGGGATACAACACCGATAAACTCATCTTT.

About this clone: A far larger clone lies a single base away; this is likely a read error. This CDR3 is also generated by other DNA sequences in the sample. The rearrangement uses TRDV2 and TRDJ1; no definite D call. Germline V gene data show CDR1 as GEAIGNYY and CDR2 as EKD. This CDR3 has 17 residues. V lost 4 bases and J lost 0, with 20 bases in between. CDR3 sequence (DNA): TGTGCCTGTGATACCGTACATTCCAATATGTACACCGATAAACTCATCTTT. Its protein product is CACDTVHSNMYTDKLIF.

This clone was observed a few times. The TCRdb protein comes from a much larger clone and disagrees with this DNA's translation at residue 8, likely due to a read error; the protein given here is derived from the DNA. CDR3 region: CACDTATNLIKYTDKLIF. The CDR3 DNA reads as TGTGCCTGTGACACGGCCACCAACCTGATTAAGTACACCGATAAACTCATCTTT. This sequence joins TRDV2 and TRDJ1; D unclear. Trimming took 1 base from V and 0 from J, leaving 20 bases between them. The CDR3 is 18 amino acids. Germline V gene sequence: CDR1 GEAIGNYY, CDR2 EKD.

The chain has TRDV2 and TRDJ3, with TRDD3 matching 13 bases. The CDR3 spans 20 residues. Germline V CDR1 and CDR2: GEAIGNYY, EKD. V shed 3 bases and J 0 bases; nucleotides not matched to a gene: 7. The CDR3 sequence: CACDRTGGYGSSWDTRQMFF. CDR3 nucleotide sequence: TGTGCCTGTGACCGTACTGGGGGATACGGGAGCTCCTGGGACACCCGACAGATGTTTTTC.

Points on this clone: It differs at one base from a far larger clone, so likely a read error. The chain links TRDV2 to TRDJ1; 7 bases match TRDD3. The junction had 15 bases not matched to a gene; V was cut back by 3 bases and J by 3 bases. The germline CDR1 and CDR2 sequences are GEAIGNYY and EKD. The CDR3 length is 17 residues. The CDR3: CACDAVAGGTGPDKLIF. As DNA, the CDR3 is TGTGCCTGTGACGCCGTGGCTGGGGGCACGGGGCCCGATAAACTCATCTTT.

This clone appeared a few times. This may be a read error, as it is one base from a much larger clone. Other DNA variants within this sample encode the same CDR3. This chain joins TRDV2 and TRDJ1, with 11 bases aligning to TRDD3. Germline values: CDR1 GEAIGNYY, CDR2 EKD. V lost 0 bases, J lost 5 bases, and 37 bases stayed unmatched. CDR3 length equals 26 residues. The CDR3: CACDTGSPVFHWGILLLFGVGDKLIF. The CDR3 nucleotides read TGTGCCTGTGACACCGGAAGTCCAGTTTTTCACTGGGGGATATTGTTGCTCTTCGGGGTGGGTGATAAACTCATCTTT.

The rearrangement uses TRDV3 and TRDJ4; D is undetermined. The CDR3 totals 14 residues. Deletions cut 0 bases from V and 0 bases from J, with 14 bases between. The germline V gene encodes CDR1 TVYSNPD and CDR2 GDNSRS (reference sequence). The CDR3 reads CAFSLRGHSRPLIF. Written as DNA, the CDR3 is TGTGCCTTTAGTTTGCGGGGCCACTCCAGACCCCTGATCTTT.

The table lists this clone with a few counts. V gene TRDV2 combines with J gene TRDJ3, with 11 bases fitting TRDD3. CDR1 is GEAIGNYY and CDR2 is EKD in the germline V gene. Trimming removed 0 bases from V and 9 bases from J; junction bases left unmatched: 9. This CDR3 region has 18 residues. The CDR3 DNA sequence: TGTGCCTGTGACACCGTGGGGGATACGCTCGGAGGCACCCGACAGATGTTTTTC. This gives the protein CACDTVGDTLGGTRQMFF.

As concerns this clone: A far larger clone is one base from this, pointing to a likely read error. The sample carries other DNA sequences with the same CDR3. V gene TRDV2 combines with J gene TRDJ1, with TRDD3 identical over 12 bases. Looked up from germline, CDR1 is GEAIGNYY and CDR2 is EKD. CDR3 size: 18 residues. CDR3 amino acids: CACDTLITGGYNTDKLIF. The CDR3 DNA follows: TGTGCCTGTGACACCCTGATTACTGGGGGATACAACACCGATAAACTCATCTTC.

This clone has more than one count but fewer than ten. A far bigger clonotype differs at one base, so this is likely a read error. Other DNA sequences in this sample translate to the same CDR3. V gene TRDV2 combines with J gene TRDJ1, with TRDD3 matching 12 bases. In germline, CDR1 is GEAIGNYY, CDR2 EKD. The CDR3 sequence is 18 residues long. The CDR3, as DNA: TGTGCTTGTGACACCGTATCTGGGGGATACGATAGGACCCTCCAACTCATCTTT. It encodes CACDTVSGGYDRTLQLIF.

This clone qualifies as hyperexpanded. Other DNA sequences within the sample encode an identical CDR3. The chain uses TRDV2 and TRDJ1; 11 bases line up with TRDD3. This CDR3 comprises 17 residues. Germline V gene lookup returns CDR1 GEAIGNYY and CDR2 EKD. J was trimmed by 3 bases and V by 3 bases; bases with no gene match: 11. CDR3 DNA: TGTGCCTGTGACGAACTGGGGGATAATAAATCGTCCGATAAACTCATCTTT. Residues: CACDELGDNKSSDKLIF.

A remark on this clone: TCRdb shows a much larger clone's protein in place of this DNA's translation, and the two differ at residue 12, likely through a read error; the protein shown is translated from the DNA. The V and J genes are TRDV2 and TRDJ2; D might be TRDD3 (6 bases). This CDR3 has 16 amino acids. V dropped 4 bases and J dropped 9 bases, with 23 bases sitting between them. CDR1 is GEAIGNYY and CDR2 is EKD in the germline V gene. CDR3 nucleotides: TGTGCCTGTGATTCGGTGGGGGGTCTTATTACAACACAACTCTTCTTT. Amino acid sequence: CACDSVGGLITTQLFF.

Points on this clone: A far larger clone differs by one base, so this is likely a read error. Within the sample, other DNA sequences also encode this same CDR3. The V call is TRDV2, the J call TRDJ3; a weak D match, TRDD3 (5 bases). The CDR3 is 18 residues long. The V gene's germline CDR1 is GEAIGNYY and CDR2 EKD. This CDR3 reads CACDTAWESSWDTRQMFF. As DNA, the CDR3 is TGTGCCTGTGACACAGCTTGGGAAAGCTCCTGGGACACCCGACAGATGTTCTTC.

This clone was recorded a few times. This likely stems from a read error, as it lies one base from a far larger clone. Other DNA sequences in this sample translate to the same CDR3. The DNA for the CDR3 is TGTGCCTGTGACCTCTTACTGGGGGGACCTACCCACACCGACAAACTCATCTTT. It is translated as CACDLLLGGPTHTDKLIF. The chain links TRDV2 to TRDJ1; 8 nucleotides align to TRDD3. The V gene's germline CDR1 is GEAIGNYY and CDR2 EKD. CDR3 size: 18 residues.

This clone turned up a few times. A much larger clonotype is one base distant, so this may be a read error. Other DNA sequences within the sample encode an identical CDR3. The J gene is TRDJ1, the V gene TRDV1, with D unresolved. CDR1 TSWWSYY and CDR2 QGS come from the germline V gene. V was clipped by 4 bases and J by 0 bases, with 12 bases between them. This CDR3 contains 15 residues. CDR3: CALGVPDGYTDKLIF. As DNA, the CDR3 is TGTGCTCTTGGGGTCCCCGATGGGTACACCGATAAACTCATCTTT.

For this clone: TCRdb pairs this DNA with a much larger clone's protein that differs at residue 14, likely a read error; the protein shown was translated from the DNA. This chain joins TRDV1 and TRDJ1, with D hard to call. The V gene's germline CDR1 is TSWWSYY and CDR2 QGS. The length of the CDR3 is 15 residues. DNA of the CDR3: TGTGCTCTTGGGGTCCCTGATGGGTACACCGATAAACTCACCTTT. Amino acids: CALGVPDGYTDKLTF.

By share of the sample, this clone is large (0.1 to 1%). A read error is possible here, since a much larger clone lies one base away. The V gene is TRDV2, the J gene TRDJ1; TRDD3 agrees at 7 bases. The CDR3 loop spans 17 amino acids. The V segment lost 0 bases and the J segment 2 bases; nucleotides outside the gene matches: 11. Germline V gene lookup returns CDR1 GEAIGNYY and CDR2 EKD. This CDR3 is CACDTVGGMMRTDKLIF. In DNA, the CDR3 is TGTGCCTGTGACACCGTCGGGGGGATGATGAGAACCGATAAACTCATCTTT.

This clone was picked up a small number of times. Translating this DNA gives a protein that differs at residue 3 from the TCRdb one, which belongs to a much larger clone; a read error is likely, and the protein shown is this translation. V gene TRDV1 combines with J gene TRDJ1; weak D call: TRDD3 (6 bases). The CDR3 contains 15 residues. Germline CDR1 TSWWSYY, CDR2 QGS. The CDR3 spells CAPGELRRYSDKLIF. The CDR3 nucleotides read TGTGCTCCTGGGGAACTAAGACGTTACTCCGATAAACTCATCTTT.

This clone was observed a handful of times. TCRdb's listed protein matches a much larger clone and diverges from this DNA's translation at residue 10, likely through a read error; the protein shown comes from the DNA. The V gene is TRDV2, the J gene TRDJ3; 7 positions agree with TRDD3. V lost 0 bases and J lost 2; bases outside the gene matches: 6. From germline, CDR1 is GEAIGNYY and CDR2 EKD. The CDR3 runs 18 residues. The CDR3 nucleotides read TGTGCCTGTGACACCGTGGGGGAAAGCCCCTGGGACACCCGACAGATGTTTTTC. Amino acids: CACDTVGESPWDTRQMFF.

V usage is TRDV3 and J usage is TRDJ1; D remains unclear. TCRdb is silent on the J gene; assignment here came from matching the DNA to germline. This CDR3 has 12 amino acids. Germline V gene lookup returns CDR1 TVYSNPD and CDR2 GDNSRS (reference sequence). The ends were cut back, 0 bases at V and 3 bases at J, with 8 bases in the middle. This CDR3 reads CAFSGGSDKLIF. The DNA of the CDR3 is TGTGCCTTTAGTGGCGGTTCCGATAAACTCATCTTT.

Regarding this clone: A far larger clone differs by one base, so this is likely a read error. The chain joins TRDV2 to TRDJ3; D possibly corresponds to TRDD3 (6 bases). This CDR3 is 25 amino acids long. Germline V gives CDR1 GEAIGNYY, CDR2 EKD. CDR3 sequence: CACDATTLGRGNLVSSSWDTRRMFF. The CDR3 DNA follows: TGTGCCTGTGACGCCACCACGCTTGGGAGGGGGAATCTAGTTTCAAGCTCCTGGGACACCCGACGGATGTTTTTC.